This TCR beta chain stems from a study of chemoradiotherapy in HPV16-positive cancers. Overall study findings and caveats: Candidate HPV-specific clones and E7-related TCR motifs grew in tumor during treatment.

The protocol was immunoSEQ multiplex PCR, while the TCRdb copy is restricted to in-frame clones and leaves out a portion. The sample has more than 10,000 clones, around 87% seen once; the top ten hold roughly 2.4%. CDR3 length: 15 residues. V lost 3 bases to trimming and J lost 2 bases, with 14 bases between them. The germline CDR1 and CDR2 sequences are SGHDT and YYEEEE. In regard to this clone: Its antigen is not known.

Source: blood, taken from a patient who underwent chemoradiotherapy. The chain is built from TRBV5-6 and TRBJ2-5; maybe TRBD1 (6 bases). The TCR comes from a human donor with HPV-associated anogenital cancer. CDR3 in amino acids: CASSSSGQRQETQYF. The DNA of the CDR3 is TGTGCCAGCAGCTCAAGCGGACAGCGACAAGAGACCCAGTACTTC. The full variable domain, in which reference TRBV5-6 and TRBJ2-5 provide the parts outside the CDR3, is DAGVTQSPTHLIKTRGQQVTLRCSPKSGHDTVSWYQQALGQGPQFIFQYYEEEERQRGNFPDRFSGHQFPNYSSELNVNALLLGDSALYLCASSSSGQRQETQYFGPGTRLLVL.